A selection of T cell receptor beta chains follows, all from one sample in a study of blood T cells in healthy people across ages. MiXCR, applied by TCRdb to the 5' RACE reads, yields one record per CDR3 protein. The sample lists roughly 900,000 distinct CDR3 sequences; roughly 43% were seen once. Input material: blood. The source is a man in his thirties or forties in good health. The CDR3 runs from the conserved cysteine through the conserved F or W.

TRBV4-2	TRBJ2-3	CASSLERGGRGDTQYF
TRBV20-1	TRBJ2-7	CSAPQAGRGYEQYF
TRBV7-6	NA	CASSPRDVAYEQYF
TRBV20-1	TRBJ2-3	CSARDLRDFHTDTQYF
TRBV7-8	TRBJ2-7	CASSLEHSRYYEQYF
TRBV4-1	NA	CASSRLQGIETQYF
TRBV18	TRBJ2-1	CASSPPGLAQYNEQFF
TRBV7-9	TRBJ2-1	CASSMTLSYNEQFF
TRBV9	TRBJ2-7	CASSVGGSPYEQYF
TRBV9	TRBJ2-1	CASSVGQGVFSYNEQFF
TRBV7-2	TRBJ2-5	CASSFSIGAGEETQYF
TRBV10-3	TRBJ2-7	CAISGLAGTYEQYF
TRBV18	TRBJ2-7	CASSSTDRSEQYF
TRBV7-2	TRBJ2-1	CASSVVGSDNEQFF
TRBV12-3/TRBV12-4	TRBJ2-1	CASSFRQGVNNEQFF
TRBV5-6	TRBJ1-1	CASSLTRMNTEAFF
TRBV7-2	TRBJ1-4	CASSQQGGNEKLFF
TRBV25-1	TRBJ1-5	CASSRTDNQPQHF
TRBV4-1	TRBJ2-7	CASSPTSSGVSYEQYF
TRBV7-7	NA	CASSSDRQGTQYF
TRBV11-2	TRBJ2-3	CASRQGQDTQYF
TRBV20-1	TRBJ2-3	CSARDPITGPPKDTQYF
TRBV11-3	TRBJ2-1	CASSLVAGFGSNEQFF
TRBV28	NA	CASSPPEEGEQYF
TRBV27	TRBJ1-4	CASSEGAGRREKLFF
TRBV10-3	TRBJ1-4	CAISESSGGDEKLFF
TRBV28	TRBJ1-6	CASSLGLPLHF
TRBV6-5	TRBJ1-2	CASSYGTKTGYTF
TRBV7-8	TRBJ1-4	CASSLASGADNEKLFF
TRBV7-2	TRBJ2-5	CASSFAGEETQYF
TRBV14	TRBJ1-2	CASSRTTGSYGYTF
TRBV7-2	TRBJ1-5	CASSHKTKGGTNRPQHF
TRBV12-3/TRBV12-4	TRBJ2-2	CASSPGRRNTGELFF
TRBV10-3	TRBJ2-1	CAISVPVGMSNEQFF
TRBV4-3	TRBJ2-2	CASSQESGAGGSRELFF
TRBV28	TRBJ1-2	CASSSGPSTRGYTF
TRBV6-2/TRBV6-3	TRBJ1-2	CASSYSDYYGYTF
TRBV20-1	TRBJ2-4	CSAQRQDRAKNIQYF
TRBV7-8	TRBJ2-2	CALTASTGELFF
TRBV7-9	TRBJ1-1	CASSGVGQGGTEAFF
TRBV5-1	TRBJ1-2	CASSTNGNGYTF
TRBV7-2	TRBJ1-2	CASGEYPNYGYTF
TRBV28	TRBJ1-1	CASSYGGETEAFF
TRBV6-6	TRBJ1-1	CASSPEGRLNTEAFF
TRBV4-2	TRBJ2-1	CASSPVSSGDDNEQFF
TRBV28	TRBJ1-5	CASSQDRGFYQPQHF
TRBV20-1	TRBJ1-5	CSATPSGGGYQPQHF
TRBV13	TRBJ2-7	CASSPQGSHEQYF
TRBV21-1	TRBJ1-2	CASSAHFGGLEYGYTF
TRBV12-3/TRBV12-4	TRBJ1-3	CASSTRQGTNTIYF
TRBV20-1	TRBJ1-6	CSATRTGGASYNSPLHF
TRBV4-2	TRBJ2-3	CASSPLRDRSTDTQYF
TRBV29-1	TRBJ2-7	CSVEGAYEQYF
TRBV15	TRBJ1-1	CATSRDVWGAQNTEAFF
TRBV7-2	TRBJ2-1	CASSLDGFSSYNEQFF
TRBV27	TRBJ1-1	CANSIARGGDTEAFF
TRBV3-1	NA	CASSQESGPYEQYF
TRBV2	TRBJ2-2	CASRVDSAGELFF